This TCR beta chain was sequenced in a study of T cell responses to AZD1222 COVID-19 vaccine. Study outcomes and limitations: Without day 14 samples, only post-peak T cell repertoires were studied. Most donors were white British and more were female, and clonal diversity was possibly underestimated. Spike-specific TCR breadth and depth rose after two AZD1222 doses.

TCRdb keeps only in-frame clones here, not all; method: immunoSEQ multiplex PCR. Of about 76,000 clones listed, about 80% were seen once; the top ten hold 25% to 30%. With regard to this clone: What it binds is not known.

The germline CDR1 and CDR2 sequences are GTSNPN and SVGIG (reference sequence). This CDR3 region has 13 residues. V was pared by 2 bases and J by 6 bases, with 10 bases between. The sample here was peripheral blood, taken 28 days after the second dose of the MenACWY control vaccine. This receptor was taken from an adult who received the MenACWY meningococcal vaccine as a control. The chain has TRBV30 and TRBJ1-4, with D unresolved. The CDR3 protein is CAWSQGPDEKLFF. CDR3 coding DNA: TGTGCCTGGAGTCAAGGCCCAGATGAAAAACTGTTTTTT. Full variable domain (outside the CDR3, taken from reference TRBV30 and TRBJ1-4): SQTIHQWPATLVQPVGSPLSLECTVEGTSNPNLYWYRQAAGRGLQLLFYSVGIGQISSEVPQNLSASRPQDRQFILSSKKLLLSDSGFYLCAWSQGPDEKLFFGSGTQLSVL.